This paragraph reports one T cell receptor beta chain. These data originate in a study of blood T cell repertoires in COVID-19. Study in general: Some COVID-19 samples were acute and others convalescent; all came from the United States, Italy and Spain.

CDR3 size: 15 residues. From germline, CDR1 is LNHDA and CDR2 SQIVND (reference sequence). V was pared by 2 bases and J by 6 bases, with 5 bases of the junction left unmatched. Only in-frame clones appear in the TCRdb table, and some are missing; sequencing was by immunoSEQ multiplex PCR. This table holds some 300,000 clones, 89% found once. The sequence was collected from a woman aged 45-65 years who had been exposed to COVID-19. The rearrangement uses TRBV19 and TRBJ1-5, with TRBD1 matching over 9 bases. Sequenced: PBMCs or T cells enriched from blood (not recorded which). CDR3 in amino acids: CASSIFTGGSQPQHF. The CDR3 DNA is TGTGCCAGTAGTATATTCACAGGGGGCAGTCAGCCCCAGCATTTT.